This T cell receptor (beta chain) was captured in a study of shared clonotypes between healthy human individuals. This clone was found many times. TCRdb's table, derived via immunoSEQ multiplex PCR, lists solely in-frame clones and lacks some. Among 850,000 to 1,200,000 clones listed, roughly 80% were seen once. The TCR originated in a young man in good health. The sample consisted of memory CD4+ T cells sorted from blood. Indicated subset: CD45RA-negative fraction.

The DNA for the CDR3 is TGTGCCAGCAGCTTAAGGACAGCAACTAACTATGGCTACACCTTC. This encodes CASSLRTATNYGYTF. The chain uses TRBV7-2 and TRBJ1-2, with D possibly being TRBD1 (6 bases). Germline V lookup: CDR1 SGHTA, CDR2 FQGNSA. There are 15 residues in the CDR3. The V end lost 2 bases, the J end lost 0 bases, and 10 bases lay between the germline ends.